This TCR beta chain derives from a study of blood T cell repertoires in COVID-19. Background on the study: Acute-phase and convalescent COVID-19 samples originated in the United States, Italy and Spain.

In the authors' workflow: Reference gene primer amplification yielded estimated nucleated cell counts. This table comes from immunoSEQ multiplex PCR, and its TCRdb copy is limited to in-frame clones, with some not included. From that table come the V and J calls and clone size; the DNA was used to work out D and trimming. Of approximately 85,000 clones listed, 80% to 90% were seen once; the top ten hold 13%. The CDR3 is made up of 15 amino acids. Deletions cut 1 base from V and 4 bases from J, with 14 bases between. CDR1 is SGHRS and CDR2 is YFSETQ in the germline V gene. Only a few counts were recorded for this clone.

Sequenced: peripheral blood. This TCR came from a human donor in a cohort sampled during active COVID-19. The rearrangement links TRBV5-1 to TRBJ1-1; D is unresolved. Here the CDR3 reads CASSLSLGFGTEAFF. The CDR3 coding sequence is TGCGCCAGCAGCTTGAGTTTGGGCTTCGGCACTGAAGCTTTCTTT. Full variable domain (missing parts from reference TRBV5-1 and TRBJ1-1): KAGVTQTPRYLIKTRGQQVTLSCSPISGHRSVSWYQQTPGQGLQFLFEYFSETQRNKGNFPGRFSGRQFSNSRSEMNVSTLELGDSALYLCASSLSLGFGTEAFFGQGTRLTVV.